This T cell receptor beta chain came from a study of blood T cells in healthy people across ages. This clonotype has only a few counts. Its antigen is currently unknown. The CDR3 consists of 18 residues. J gave up 0 bases and V 4 bases, and 12 bases lay outside the gene matches. CDR1 and CDR2 (germline): MGHRA, YSYEKL. Peripheral blood from each donor was collected in a volume of approximately 10 milliliters. PCR was performed a second time for about 7 to 11 cycles using a sample-barcoded 5' primer and a J-beta primer mix. MiXCR was run by TCRdb on the 5' RACE reads, yielding one entry per CDR3 protein. In the table there are some 1.4 million distinct CDR3 sequences, 35% to 45% of which are singletons. Whole-study findings and limits: The recorded TCR beta diversity per million T cells decreased in a roughly linear manner with age. One million T cells yielded diversity estimates that were considered underestimates. Both naive CD4+ cell counts and diversity were greater in long-lived donors than in aged donors.

The clonotype was recovered from a woman aged 18-29 years in good health. The sequenced sample was blood. The chain couples TRBV4-1 to TRBJ2-5; TRBD1 matches at 9 bases. The CDR3 is CASSLIPGQGFNQETQYF. Here the CDR3 DNA reads TGCGCCAGCAGCCTAATTCCGGGACAGGGATTCAACCAAGAGACCCAGTACTTC.